This T cell receptor beta chain was profiled in a study of T-cell reconstitution after alpha-beta-depleted transplantation in children. TCRbeta library construction was performed incorporating unique molecular identifiers. TCRdb reprocessed the PCR reads via MiXCR and lists one record per CDR3 protein. The sample yields a few hundred thousand distinct CDR3 sequences, about 8.8% seen once. This clonotype was seen at least ten times. Germline-derived CDR1 and CDR2 are DFQATT and SNEGSKA (reference sequence). This CDR3 comprises 15 residues. V lost 6 bases and J lost 4, with 21 bases in between. The source is a human donor who donated a stem cell graft to a child with SCID. Specimen: PBMCs from the stem cell graft donor, collected from the stem cell graft. The chain carries TRBV20-1 and TRBJ2-5, with D perhaps TRBD1 or TRBD2 (5 bases each). The CDR3 loop reads CSAQSGTVSVETQYF. CDR3 DNA: TGCAGTGCCCAGTCCGGGACCGTCTCTGTAGAGACCCAGTACTTC.